Each of the 31 T cell receptor beta chains below was sequenced from the same sample in a study of T cells after yellow fever vaccination. Each CDR3 protein is one row after TCRdb ran MiXCR on the 5' RACE reads. Of some 350,000 distinct CDR3 sequences detected, under 14% appear once; the ten largest clones hold roughly 18%. This sample comprised PBMCs, obtained on the day of the first yellow fever vaccination. All receptors come from a young man who received the YFV17D yellow fever vaccine.

This clonotype was observed at least ten times. The rearrangement uses TRBV4-2 and TRBJ1-6, with 7 positions matching TRBD1. The CDR3 is made up of 15 amino acids. The V segment lost 3 bases and the J segment 10 bases; nucleotides outside the gene matches: 9. Germline CDR1 and CDR2: LGHNA and YNFKEQ. CDR3 residues: CASSHKQGPESPLHF. The DNA of the CDR3 is TGTGCCAGCAGCCACAAACAGGGGCCTGAGTCACCCCTCCACTTT.

This clonotype appeared many times. The V and J genes are TRBV5-1 and TRBJ2-2, with D maybe TRBD1 (7 bases). Trimming stripped 3 bases from V and 4 bases from J, with 13 bases between. CDR3 length: 15 residues. Germline-derived CDR1 and CDR2 are SGHRS and YFSETQ. The CDR3 bases are TGCGCCAGCAGCTACAGACAGGGAGGCACCGGGGAGCTGTTTTTT. Protein: CASSYRQGGTGELFF.

V gene TRBV11-2 combines with J gene TRBJ2-3, with 11 nucleotides matching TRBD2. CDR1 is SGHAT, CDR2 FQNNGV, per germline. With V trimmed by 5 bases and J by 9 bases, 13 bases remained unmatched. The length of the CDR3 is 16 residues. CDR3 in amino acids: CASSQYGTSGLSTQYF. CDR3 in DNA: TGTGCCAGCAGCCAATATGGGACTAGCGGCCTTTCGACGCAGTATTTT.

In its sample, this clonotype was seen many times. V is TRBV6-2 or TRBV6-3 and J is TRBJ2-1, with D maybe TRBD1 (5 bases). The V end lost 6 bases, the J end lost 7 bases, and 16 bases lay between the germline ends. This CDR3 is built from 14 residues. Germline CDR1 is MNHEY and CDR2 is SVGEGT. CDR3: CASSSIAQGNEQFF. The CDR3 DNA reads as TGTGCCAGCAGCTCCATTGCCCAGGGAAATGAGCAGTTCTTC.

This clonotype was observed many times. V and J are TRBV5-6 and TRBJ1-5, with 7 bases aligning to TRBD1. Losses at the gene ends were 4 bases for V and 2 bases for J; bases not matched to a gene: 6. The CDR3 extends over 15 amino acids. Germline V gene lookup returns CDR1 SGHDT and CDR2 YYEEEE. CDR3 sequence reads: CASSPYRGGNQPQHF. CDR3 sequence (DNA): TGTGCCAGCAGCCCTTACAGGGGAGGCAATCAGCCCCAGCATTTT.

This clonotype was detected a few times. The rearrangement joins TRBV4-2 to TRBJ2-3; 7 bases fit TRBD2. The germline gives CDR1 LGHNA, CDR2 YNFKEQ. The ends lost 0 bases at V and 4 bases at J; junction bases unmatched: 16. This CDR3 contains 19 residues. This CDR3 reads CASSQENPYAGTTSDTQYF. DNA of the CDR3: TGTGCCAGCAGCCAAGAAAATCCCTACGCCGGGACTACATCAGATACGCAGTATTTT.

The J gene is TRBJ1-5, the V gene TRBV3-1; D not certain. CDR1 and CDR2 (germline): LGHDT, YNNKEL (reference sequence). With 0 bases removed from V and 9 bases from J, the gap between germline ends came to 18 bases. CDR3 length: 16 residues. The CDR3 DNA sequence: TGTGCCAGCAGCCAAGATAGAACAGCCGGACCGGGGCCCCAGCATTTT. As protein: CASSQDRTAGPGPQHF.

This clonotype was detected only a few times. The chain carries TRBV15 and TRBJ1-1; tentatively, D is TRBD1 (5 bases). The germline CDR1 and CDR2 sequences are LNHNV and YYDKDF (reference sequence). Trimming stripped 1 base from V and 5 bases from J, with 14 bases between. This CDR3 contains 15 residues. CDR3 in amino acids: CATSRARGGGTEAFF. The CDR3 bases are TGTGCCACCAGCAGAGCCCGGGGGGGAGGAACTGAAGCTTTCTTT.

CDR3: CASSVTGDSEQYV. CDR3 coding DNA: TGTGCCAGCAGTGTTACGGGGGACTCCGAGCAGTACGTC. This chain joins TRBV2 and TRBJ2-7, with D perhaps matching TRBD2 (6 bases). Germline V gene lookup returns CDR1 SNHLY and CDR2 FYNNEI. V lost 4 bases, J lost 6 bases, and 13 bases lay in between. This CDR3 region has 13 residues.

The V call is TRBV6-5, the J call TRBJ2-2, with TRBD2 matching over 10 bases. CDR1 MNHEY and CDR2 SVGAGI come from the germline V gene. The V segment lost 2 bases and the J segment 2 bases; nucleotides outside the gene matches: 5. The CDR3 is made up of 17 amino acids. CDR3 nucleotides: TGTGCCAGCAGTTACCCTGGACTAGCGGAAAACACCGGGGAGCTGTTTTTT. This gives the protein CASSYPGLAENTGELFF.

This clonotype was picked up many times. This chain uses TRBV11-2 with TRBJ1-1; D not resolved. CDR3 length equals 13 residues. CDR1 SGHAT and CDR2 FQNNGV come from the germline V gene. Trimming shortened V by 2 bases and J by 3 bases, and 7 bases separated the two germline ends. CDR3 sequence reads: CASSLNGDTEAFF. The CDR3 DNA reads as TGTGCCAGCAGCTTAAATGGGGACACTGAAGCTTTCTTT.

This clonotype was seen a handful of times. V and J are TRBV9 and TRBJ2-2; D might be TRBD1 (5 bases). V lost 1 base, J lost 0 bases, and 7 bases lay in between. Germline-derived CDR1 and CDR2 are SGDLS and YYNGEE. The CDR3 has 15 amino acids. DNA for the CDR3: TGTGCCAGCAGCGTAACAGGATCGAACACCGGGGAGCTGTTTTTT. Translating gives CASSVTGSNTGELFF. The variable domain in full, completed from reference TRBV9 and TRBJ2-2, reads DSGVTQTPKHLITATGQRVTLRCSPRSGDLSVYWYQQSLDQGLQFLIQYYNGEERAKGNILERFSAQQFPDLHSELNLSSLELGDSALYFCASSVTGSNTGELFFGEGSRLTVL.

This clonotype was observed a handful of times. V usage is TRBV27 and J usage is TRBJ1-1; a possible D gene is TRBD1 (5 bases). Trimming took 3 bases from V and 11 from J, leaving 16 bases between them. CDR3 length: 13 residues. Germline V gene data show CDR1 as MNHEY and CDR2 as SMNVEV (reference sequence). The CDR3 DNA sequence: TGTGCCAGCAGTTTGAACAGGTTGGGGATTGCTTTCTTT. Its protein product is CASSLNRLGIAFF.

This clonotype was observed a handful of times. This chain joins TRBV3-1 and TRBJ1-1; TRBD1 might be the D (5 bases). Trimming shortened V by 4 bases and J by 10 bases, and 16 bases separated the two germline ends. This CDR3 has 13 residues. Germline-derived CDR1 and CDR2 are LGHDT and YNNKEL (reference sequence). The CDR3 loop is CASSLRHDSGAFF. DNA for the CDR3: TGTGCCAGCAGCCTGCGTCACGACAGTGGAGCTTTCTTT.

In this sample, this clonotype turned up a few times. The rearrangement links TRBV7-7 to TRBJ2-5; TRBD1 is a possible D gene (5 bases). Germline V gives CDR1 SSHAT, CDR2 FNYEAQ (reference sequence). Trimming removed 5 bases from V and 1 base from J, with 11 bases in between. The CDR3 length is 14 residues. The CDR3, as DNA: TGTGCCAGCAGCGTTGTTGGGGCCCAAGAGACCCAGTACTTC. It codes for CASSVVGAQETQYF.

V usage is TRBV28 and J usage is TRBJ1-3; tentative D call: TRBD1 (5 bases). Trimming took 2 bases from V and 0 from J, leaving 11 bases between them. The CDR3 consists of 16 residues. CDR1 MDHEN and CDR2 SYDVKM come from the germline V gene. The CDR3 spells CASSLRGATSGNTIYF. Written as DNA, the CDR3 is TGTGCCAGCAGTTTAAGGGGCGCCACCTCTGGAAACACCATATATTTT.

This clonotype was counted only a few times. The V gene is TRBV9, the J gene TRBJ1-2; D is undetermined. CDR1 and CDR2 (germline): SGDLS, YYNGEE. V was pared by 3 bases and J by 5 bases, with 5 bases between. The CDR3 extends over 11 amino acids. This CDR3 reads CASSALYGYTF. For the CDR3, the DNA is TGTGCCAGCAGCGCCCTGTATGGCTACACCTTC.

The chain couples TRBV3-1 to TRBJ2-7; a possible D gene is TRBD1 (5 bases). The CDR3 extends over 17 amino acids. CDR1 and CDR2 from the germline V gene are LGHDT and YNNKEL (reference sequence). With 0 bases removed from V and 6 bases from J, the gap between germline ends came to 21 bases. Here the CDR3 DNA reads TGTGCCAGCAGCCAAGAACGGGTTGATGGAACAGGCGGCGAGCAGTACTTC. Translation: CASSQERVDGTGGEQYF.

The chain recombines TRBV12-3 or TRBV12-4 with TRBJ1-5, with 7 bases fitting TRBD1. Trimming removed 6 bases from V and 0 bases from J; junction bases left unmatched: 2. This CDR3 has 14 residues. CDR3 protein: CASRTGFSNQPQHF. The CDR3 bases are TGTGCCAGCAGGACAGGGTTTAGCAATCAGCCCCAGCATTTT.

The V call is TRBV5-4, the J call TRBJ1-5, with D unclear. Per the germline V gene, CDR1 is SGHNT and CDR2 is YYREEE (reference sequence). The ends were cut back, 0 bases at V and 4 bases at J, with 8 bases in the middle. The CDR3 extends over 14 amino acids. The chain's CDR3 is CASSLGGPNQPQHF. The CDR3 DNA reads as TGTGCCAGCAGCTTGGGTGGTCCGAATCAGCCCCAGCATTTT.

This clonotype was found a few times. The CDR3 DNA sequence: TGCAGTGCTAGACCGCGGCGGGGGCCCTACTACAATGAGCAGTTCTTC. Translation: CSARPRRGPYYNEQFF. V gene TRBV20-1 combines with J gene TRBJ2-1, with D possibly matching TRBD2 (7 bases). Trimming took off 2 bases at V and 3 bases at J, with 17 bases between the two ends. The CDR3 runs to 16 residues. Germline assignment: CDR1 DFQATT and CDR2 SNEGSKA (reference sequence).

This clonotype has only one observation. J is TRBJ2-1 and V is TRBV20-1; 8 bases map to TRBD2. The CDR3 sequence is 15 residues long. Losses at the gene ends were 6 bases for V and 1 base for J; bases not matched to a gene: 8. Germline CDR1 and CDR2: DFQATT and SNEGSKA (reference sequence). The CDR3: CSAAGSGISYNEQFF. The CDR3 region has the DNA TGCAGTGCGGCCGGTAGCGGGATATCCTACAATGAGCAGTTCTTC.

The V and J genes are TRBV7-9 and TRBJ2-2; 9 nucleotides match TRBD1. After removal of 4 bases from V and 7 bases from J, the junction contained 4 bases not matched to a gene. The germline gives CDR1 SEHNR, CDR2 FQNEAQ (reference sequence). The CDR3 totals 14 residues. CDR3 residues: CASSSGQGGGELFF. DNA for the CDR3: TGTGCCAGCAGCTCGGGACAGGGAGGCGGGGAGCTGTTTTTT.

This clonotype was counted a few times. The CDR3 reads CASSLRGRSSYNEQFF. The CDR3 coding sequence is TGTGCCAGCAGCCTACGGGGGCGGAGCTCCTACAATGAGCAGTTCTTC. The chain couples TRBV5-6 to TRBJ2-1; D may be TRBD1 or TRBD2 (6 bases each). V was clipped by 4 bases and J by 0 bases, with 14 bases between them. The CDR3 runs 16 residues. Germline CDR1 SGHDT, CDR2 YYEEEE.

This clonotype has only a few counts. CDR3 region: CASSLDSTGEETQYF. CDR3 sequence (DNA): TGCGCCAGCAGCTTGGATTCAACAGGGGAAGAGACCCAGTACTTC. The rearrangement links TRBV5-1 to TRBJ2-5, with 7 bases lining up with TRBD1. The J segment lost 3 bases and the V segment lost 0 bases, leaving 5 bases of the junction unmatched. Germline V gene sequence: CDR1 SGHRS, CDR2 YFSETQ. This CDR3 has 15 amino acids. The whole variable domain, filled in from reference TRBV5-1 and TRBJ2-5, reads KAGVTQTPRYLIKTRGQQVTLSCSPISGHRSVSWYQQTPGQGLQFLFEYFSETQRNKGNFPGRFSGRQFSNSRSEMNVSTLELGDSALYLCASSLDSTGEETQYFGPGTRLLVL.

This clonotype appeared a few times. This CDR3 reads CASSDTGKGSYEQYV. CDR3 bases: TGTGCCAGCAGCGATACAGGGAAGGGGTCCTACGAGCAGTACGTC. The chain joins TRBV3-1 to TRBJ2-7; tentative D call: TRBD1 (6 bases). The CDR3 sequence is 15 residues long. Germline values: CDR1 LGHDT, CDR2 YNNKEL (reference sequence). Trimming took 5 bases from V and 1 from J, leaving 15 bases between them.

This clonotype was seen more than once but under ten times. The chain uses TRBV29-1 and TRBJ2-1, with D perhaps TRBD2 (5 bases). The V end was cut by 5 bases, the J end by 0 bases, with 11 bases between. This CDR3 is built from 14 residues. Germline CDR1 SQVTM, CDR2 ANQGSEA. The CDR3: CSVNRGSSYNEQFF. The DNA of the CDR3 is TGCAGCGTTAACAGAGGGTCCTCCTACAATGAGCAGTTCTTC.

CDR3 sequence (DNA): TGTGCCACCAGCAGAGATTCACAGGGGGGCGGTGAGCAGTTCTTC. Translated: CATSRDSQGGGEQFF. The chain has TRBV15 and TRBJ2-1; 8 nucleotides align to TRBD1. This CDR3 comprises 15 residues. V lost 0 bases, J lost 9 bases, and 7 bases stayed unmatched. Per germline, CDR1 LNHNV and CDR2 YYDKDF (reference sequence).

V and J are TRBV7-8 and TRBJ2-3; D may be TRBD1 (5 bases). The V gene lost 0 bases and the J gene lost 4 bases, with 17 bases spanning the gap. The CDR3 extends over 17 amino acids. Per germline, CDR1 SGHVS and CDR2 FQNEAQ. The CDR3 region has the DNA TGTGCCAGCAGCTTAGCGAGAAGTCGGGCAGGGTCAGATACGCAGTATTTT. Residues: CASSLARSRAGSDTQYF.

This clonotype was seen a few times. The V and J genes are TRBV6-5 and TRBJ1-4; no firm D call. The V end lost 10 bases, the J end lost 4 bases, and 10 bases lay between the germline ends. Germline V gene data show CDR1 as MNHEY and CDR2 as SVGAGI. The CDR3 length is 12 residues. In DNA form, the CDR3 reads TGTGCCACCTCGGGTGTTAATGAAAAACTGTTTTTT. Translated, it gives CATSGVNEKLFF.

The V and J genes are TRBV20-1 and TRBJ2-1; 11 bases align to TRBD2. This CDR3 comprises 15 residues. Germline-derived CDR1 and CDR2 are DFQATT and SNEGSKA (reference sequence). Trimming at V came to 3 bases and at J to 6 bases, leaving 7 bases not matched to a gene. In DNA, the CDR3 is TGCAGTGCTAGTAGCGGGGGGGCTTTGGGCAATGAGCAGTTCTTC. This codes for CSASSGGALGNEQFF.